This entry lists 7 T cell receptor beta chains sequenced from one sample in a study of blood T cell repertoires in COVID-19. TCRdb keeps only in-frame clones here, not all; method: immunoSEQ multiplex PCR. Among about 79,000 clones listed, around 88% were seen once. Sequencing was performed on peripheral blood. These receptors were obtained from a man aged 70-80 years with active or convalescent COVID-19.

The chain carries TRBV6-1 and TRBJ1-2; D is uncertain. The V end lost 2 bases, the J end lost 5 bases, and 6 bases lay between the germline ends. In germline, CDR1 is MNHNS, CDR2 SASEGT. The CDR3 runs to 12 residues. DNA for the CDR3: TGTGCCAGCAGTGAACAGAATTATGGCTACACCTTC. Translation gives CASSEQNYGYTF.

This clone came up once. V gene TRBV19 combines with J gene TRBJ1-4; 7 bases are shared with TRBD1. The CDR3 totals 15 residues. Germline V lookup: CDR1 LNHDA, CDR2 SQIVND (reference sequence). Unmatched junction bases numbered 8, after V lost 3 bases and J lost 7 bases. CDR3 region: CASSIIGGRGEKLFF. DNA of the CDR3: TGTGCCAGTAGTATCATAGGGGGCCGAGGTGAAAAACTGTTTTTT.

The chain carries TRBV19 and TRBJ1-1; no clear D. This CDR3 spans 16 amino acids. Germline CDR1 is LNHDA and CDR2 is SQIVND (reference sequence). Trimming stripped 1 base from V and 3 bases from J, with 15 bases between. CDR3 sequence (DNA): TGTGCCAGTAGTATAGGCCCGACAAGGGAGGACACTGAAGCTTTCTTT. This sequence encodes CASSIGPTREDTEAFF.

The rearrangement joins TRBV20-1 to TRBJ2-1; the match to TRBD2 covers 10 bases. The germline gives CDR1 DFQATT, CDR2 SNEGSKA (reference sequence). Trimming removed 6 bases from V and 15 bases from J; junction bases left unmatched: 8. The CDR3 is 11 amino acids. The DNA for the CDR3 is TGCAGTGCGAAAAGGACTAGCGGAGGGTTCTTC. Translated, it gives CSAKRTSGGFF.

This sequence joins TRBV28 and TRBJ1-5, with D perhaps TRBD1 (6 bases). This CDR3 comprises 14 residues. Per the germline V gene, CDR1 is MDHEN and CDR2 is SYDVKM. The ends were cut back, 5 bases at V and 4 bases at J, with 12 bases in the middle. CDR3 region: CASSPTQGNQPQHF. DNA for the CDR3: TGTGCCAGCAGTCCGACACAGGGAAATCAGCCCCAGCATTTT.

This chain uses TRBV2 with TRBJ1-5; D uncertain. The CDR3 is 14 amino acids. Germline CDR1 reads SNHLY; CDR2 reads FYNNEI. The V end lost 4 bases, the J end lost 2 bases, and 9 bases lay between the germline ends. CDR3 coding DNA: TGTGCCAGCAGTGTAGAGAGGGGCAATCAGCCCCAGCATTTT. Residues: CASSVERGNQPQHF. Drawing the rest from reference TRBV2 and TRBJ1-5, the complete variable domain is EPEVTQTPSHQVTQMGQEVILRCVPISNHLYFYWYRQILGQKVEFLVSFYNNEISEKSEIFDDQFSVERPDGSNFTLKIRSTKLEDSAMYFCASSVERGNQPQHFGDGTRLSIL.

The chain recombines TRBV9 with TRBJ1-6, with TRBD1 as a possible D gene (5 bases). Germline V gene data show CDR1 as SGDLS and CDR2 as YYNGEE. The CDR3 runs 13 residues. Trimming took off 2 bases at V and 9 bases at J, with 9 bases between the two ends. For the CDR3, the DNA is TGTGCCAGCAGCGTGGGGGAGGGTTCACCCCTCCACTTT. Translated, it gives CASSVGEGSPLHF.